The rows below give T cell receptor beta chains drawn from one sample of a study of identifying expanded T cells in peripheral blood. Generated by immunoSEQ multiplex PCR, the TCRdb table keeps only in-frame clones and is missing some. The repertoire has under 130,000 clones, more than 85% of them found once; the top ten carry less than 20%. The sample consisted of blood. The receptors originated from a person between 18 and 75 years old in good health. CDR3s include the opening cysteine and the closing phenylalanine or tryptophan. A D gene is named only where the DNA matches it firmly. Clone size is stated in some rows and not others, as once, few, many or a class when expanded.

TGTGCCAGCAGATCCGGGACAGGGGTACTGAACACTGAAGCTTTCTTT CASRSGTGVLNTEAFF TRBV28 - TRBJ1-1 TRBD1
TGTGCCAGCAGCCCGCAGGGACAGGGACGCCCACCCCTCCACTTT CASSPQGQGRPPLHF TRBV5-5 - TRBJ1-6 TRBD1
TGTGCCAGCAGCCCGAGACTAGCGGGGTCCTGGGATACGCAGTATTTT CASSPRLAGSWDTQYF TRBV7-2 - TRBJ2-3 TRBD2
TGTGCCAGCAGCACTGGACAGGGAGTTAATGAAAAACTGTTTTTT CASSTGQGVNEKLFF TRBV7-9 - TRBJ1-4 TRBD1
TGCGCCAGCAGTCCCAGGGGGGAGAACACTGAAGCTTTCTTT CASSPRGENTEAFF TRBV4-1 - TRBJ1-1 TRBD1
TGTGCCAGCAGTTACCCTGGGACCGCGGGCACAGATACGCAGTATTTT CASSYPGTAGTDTQYF TRBV6-6 once TRBJ2-3 -
TGTGCCAGCAGCTTGGACAGGGCAGAGACCCAGTACTTC CASSLDRAETQYF TRBV5-4 - TRBJ2-5 -
TGTGCCAGCAGCCAAAGGCCACAGGGGGACTCTCGTGGCTACACCTTC CASSQRPQGDSRGYTF TRBV4-2 - TRBJ1-2 TRBD1
TGTGCCAGCACCCGGTCCCGGGTTTCTGGGGCCAACGTCCTGACTTTC CASTRSRVSGANVLTF TRBV2 - TRBJ2-6 -
TGCGCCAGCAGCCAAGTTAGGATGTACACAGATACGCAGTATTTT CASSQVRMYTDTQYF TRBV4-3 - TRBJ2-3 -
TGTGCCAGCAGTGGCAAAACATACCAAGAGACCCAGTACTTC CASSGKTYQETQYF TRBV2 - TRBJ2-5 -
TGTGCCAGCAGCCCTGGTGGGGGGGCTGGCTACACCTTC CASSPGGGAGYTF TRBV7-9 - TRBJ1-2 -
TGTGCCAGCAGCCGACAGGGAAGGGACGAGCAGTACTTC CASSRQGRDEQYF TRBV7-9 - TRBJ2-7 TRBD1
TGCGCCAGCAGCCAAGGTCCAGGGTCCTACGAGCAGTACTTC CASSQGPGSYEQYF TRBV4-3 - TRBJ2-7 -
TGTGCCAGCAGCCTACTTGGGACAGGCTCTACGCAGTATTTT CASSLLGTGSTQYF TRBV6-5 - TRBJ2-3 TRBD1
TGTGCCATCAGTGAGCCAGGAGGGCAGGGGGTCACCTCCGGGGATGAGCAGTTCTTC CAISEPGGQGVTSGDEQFF TRBV10-3 - TRBJ2-1 -
TGTGCCACCGTCAACGGTTTACAAGGCTTCCGTAATCAGCCCCAGCATTTT CATVNGLQGFRNQPQHF TRBV28 - TRBJ1-5 -
TGTGCCAGCAGTGTGAATAGCAATCAGCCCCAGCATTTT CASSVNSNQPQHF TRBV2 many TRBJ1-5 -
TGTGCCAGCAGCTTATCCTGGACTAGCGGGGACGAACAGTTCTTC CASSLSWTSGDEQFF TRBV7-9 - TRBJ2-1 TRBD2
TGTGCCAGCAGCCAAGATGAAGTAGGAGGGGTGAATCAGCCCCAGCATTTT CASSQDEVGGVNQPQHF TRBV4-2 - TRBJ1-5 -
TGCGCCAGCAGCTTGGAGGACGCGATCTATGGCTACACCTTC CASSLEDAIYGYTF TRBV5-1 - TRBJ1-2 -
TGCGCCAGCAGCACATGGACAGGGGGGAATTCACCCCTCCACTTT CASSTWTGGNSPLHF TRBV5-1 - TRBJ1-6 TRBD1
TGTGCCAGCAGTACTCAGGACAGGAAGCTGTTTTTT CASSTQDRKLFF TRBV28 few TRBJ1-4 TRBD1
TGCGCCAGCAGCCCCAAATCGGAGAACACCATATATTTT CASSPKSENTIYF TRBV4-1 - TRBJ1-3 -
TGTGCCAGCAGCGCCCTCCTGGGCGGGGGGGACAATGAGCAGTTCTTC CASSALLGGGDNEQFF TRBV28 - TRBJ2-1 TRBD2
TGTGCCAGCTACTCTTTGGGGGGCCGTTACGGTACGCAGTATTTT CASYSLGGRYGTQYF TRBV27 - TRBJ2-3 -
TGTGCCAGCGGCACAGGGGGTTTGGATGAGCAGTTCTTC CASGTGGLDEQFF TRBV7-2 - TRBJ2-1 TRBD1
TGCGCCAGCAGCCAAGAGCTAGGGATTAATTCACCCCTCCACTTT CASSQELGINSPLHF TRBV4-1 - TRBJ1-6 -
TGTGCCAGCAGGAAAAGTGGACACTCTCTCAGCGGTGCCACCTTC CASRKSGHSLSGATF TRBV9 - TRBJ1-2 -
TGTGCCAGCAGCGTAGGTGTGTGGGGGGAGCTGTTTTTT CASSVGVWGELFF TRBV9 - TRBJ2-2 -
TGTGCCAGCAGTTACTGGACAGGGGCGGACTATGGCTACACCTTC CASSYWTGADYGYTF TRBV6-6 - TRBJ1-2 TRBD1
TGTGCCAGCACCCTCTACCCGAGGAACACCGGGGAGCTGTTTTTT CASTLYPRNTGELFF TRBV7-2 few TRBJ2-2 -
TGCGCCAGCAGCCAATTCAATTGGGTAGCGGGGGATACGCAGTATTTT CASSQFNWVAGDTQYF TRBV4-3 once TRBJ2-3 TRBD2
TGTGCCAGCAGCGCAGGACACGTGAACACCGGGGAGCTGTTTTTT CASSAGHVNTGELFF TRBV7-2 - TRBJ2-2 -
TGTGCCAGCAGTTATTTGGCGACGGGTAACTATGGCTACACCTTC CASSYLATGNYGYTF TRBV27 - TRBJ1-2 -
TGTGCCTCCGCCGGGTCTGGGGCCAACGTCCTGACTTTC CASAGSGANVLTF TRBV28 - TRBJ2-6 -
TGTGCCAGCAACTCAGGGTTGGGCTACGAGCAGTACTTC CASNSGLGYEQYF TRBV4-2 - TRBJ2-7 -
TGCGCCAGCAGCTTCGGGACAGGCCATGGCTACACCTTC CASSFGTGHGYTF TRBV5-1 - TRBJ1-2 TRBD1